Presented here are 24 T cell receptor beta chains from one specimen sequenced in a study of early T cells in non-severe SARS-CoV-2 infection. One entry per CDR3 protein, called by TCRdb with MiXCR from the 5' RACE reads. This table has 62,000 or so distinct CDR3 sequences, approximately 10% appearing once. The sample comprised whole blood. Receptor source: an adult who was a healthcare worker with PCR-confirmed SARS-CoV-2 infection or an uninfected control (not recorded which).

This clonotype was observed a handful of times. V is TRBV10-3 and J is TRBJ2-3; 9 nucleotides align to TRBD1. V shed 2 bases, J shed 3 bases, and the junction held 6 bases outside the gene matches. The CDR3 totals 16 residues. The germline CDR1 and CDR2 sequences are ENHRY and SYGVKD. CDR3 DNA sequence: TGTGCCATCAGTGAGGGGACAGGGAAGGGGACAGATACGCAGTATTTT. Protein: CAISEGTGKGTDTQYF.

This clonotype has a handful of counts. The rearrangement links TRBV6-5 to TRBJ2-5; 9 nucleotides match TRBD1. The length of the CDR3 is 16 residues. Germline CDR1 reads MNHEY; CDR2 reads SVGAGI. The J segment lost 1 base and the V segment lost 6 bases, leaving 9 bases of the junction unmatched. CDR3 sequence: CASSAAGTGSQETQYF. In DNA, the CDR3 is TGTGCCAGCAGCGCCGCCGGGACAGGGAGCCAAGAGACCCAGTACTTC.

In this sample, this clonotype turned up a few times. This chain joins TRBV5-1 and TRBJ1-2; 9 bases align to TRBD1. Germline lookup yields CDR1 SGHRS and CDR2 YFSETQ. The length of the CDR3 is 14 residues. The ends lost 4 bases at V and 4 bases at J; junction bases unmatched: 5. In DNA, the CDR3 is TGCGCCAGCAGCCCAGGACAGGGGACCTATGGCTACACCTTC. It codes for CASSPGQGTYGYTF.

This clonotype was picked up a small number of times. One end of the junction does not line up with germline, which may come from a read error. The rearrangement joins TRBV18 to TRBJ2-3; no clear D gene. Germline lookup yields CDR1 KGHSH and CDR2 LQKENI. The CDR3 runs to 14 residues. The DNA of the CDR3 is TGTGTCAGCTCACCGACGGGCAGCACAGATACGCAGTATTTT. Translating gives CVSSPTGSTDTQYF.

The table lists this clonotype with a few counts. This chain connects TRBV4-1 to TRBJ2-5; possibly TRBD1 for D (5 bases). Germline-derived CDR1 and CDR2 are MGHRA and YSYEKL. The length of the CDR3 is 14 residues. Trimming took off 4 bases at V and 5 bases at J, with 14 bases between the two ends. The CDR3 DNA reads TGCGCCAGCAGCCTAACCCAGGGAATGGAGACCCAGTACTTC. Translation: CASSLTQGMETQYF.

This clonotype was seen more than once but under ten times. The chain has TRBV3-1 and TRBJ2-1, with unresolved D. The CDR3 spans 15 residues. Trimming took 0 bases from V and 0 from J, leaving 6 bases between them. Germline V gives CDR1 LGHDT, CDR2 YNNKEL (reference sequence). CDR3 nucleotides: TGTGCCAGCAGCCAAGACATGGGCTCCTACAATGAGCAGTTCTTC. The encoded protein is CASSQDMGSYNEQFF.

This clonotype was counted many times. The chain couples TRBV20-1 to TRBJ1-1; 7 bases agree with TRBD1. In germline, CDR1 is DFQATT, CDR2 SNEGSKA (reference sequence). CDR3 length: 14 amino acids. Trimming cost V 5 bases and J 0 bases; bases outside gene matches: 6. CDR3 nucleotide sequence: TGCAGTGCTTTCCACAGGGGCATGAACACTGAAGCTTTCTTT. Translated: CSAFHRGMNTEAFF.

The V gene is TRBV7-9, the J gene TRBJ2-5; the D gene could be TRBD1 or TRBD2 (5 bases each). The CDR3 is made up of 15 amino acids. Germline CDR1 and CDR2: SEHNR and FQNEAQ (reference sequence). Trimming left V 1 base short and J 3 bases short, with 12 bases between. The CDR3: CASSLDYLGEETQYF. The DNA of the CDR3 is TGTGCCAGCAGCTTAGATTATCTGGGGGAAGAGACCCAGTACTTC.

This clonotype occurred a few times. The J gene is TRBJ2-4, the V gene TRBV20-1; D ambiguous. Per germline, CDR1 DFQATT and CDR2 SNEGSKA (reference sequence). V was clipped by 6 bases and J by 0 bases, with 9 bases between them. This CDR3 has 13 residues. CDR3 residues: CSANRVAKNIQYF. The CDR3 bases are TGCAGTGCCAACCGGGTAGCCAAAAACATTCAGTACTTC.

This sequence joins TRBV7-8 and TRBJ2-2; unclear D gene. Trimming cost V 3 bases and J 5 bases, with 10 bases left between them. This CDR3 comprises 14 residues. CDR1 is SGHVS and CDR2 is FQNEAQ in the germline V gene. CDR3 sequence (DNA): TGTGCCAGCAGCTTCGAGGCCCTAACCGGGGAGCTGTTTTTT. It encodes CASSFEALTGELFF.

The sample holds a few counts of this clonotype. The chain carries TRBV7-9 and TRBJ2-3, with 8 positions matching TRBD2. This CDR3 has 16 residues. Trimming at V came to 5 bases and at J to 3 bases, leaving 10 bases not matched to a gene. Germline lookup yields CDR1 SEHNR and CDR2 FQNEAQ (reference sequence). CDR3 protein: CASSQAGTRGTDTQYF. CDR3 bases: TGTGCCAGCAGCCAAGCCGGGACTAGAGGTACAGATACGCAGTATTTT.

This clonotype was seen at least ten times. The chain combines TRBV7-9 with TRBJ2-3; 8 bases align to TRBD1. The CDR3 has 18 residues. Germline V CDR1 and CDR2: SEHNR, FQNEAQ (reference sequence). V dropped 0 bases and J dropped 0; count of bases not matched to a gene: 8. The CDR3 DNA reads TGTGCCAGCAGCTTAGCGGATTCGGGACAGGAGAGCACAGATACGCAGTATTTT. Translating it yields CASSLADSGQESTDTQYF.

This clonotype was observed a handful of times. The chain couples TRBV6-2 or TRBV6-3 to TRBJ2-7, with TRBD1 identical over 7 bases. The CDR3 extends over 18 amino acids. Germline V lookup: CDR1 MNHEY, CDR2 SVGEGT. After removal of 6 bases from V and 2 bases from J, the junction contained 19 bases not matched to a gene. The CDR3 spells CASRLSMRLRDRPYEQYV. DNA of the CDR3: TGTGCCAGCAGGCTATCCATGAGACTCAGGGACAGACCCTACGAGCAGTACGTC.

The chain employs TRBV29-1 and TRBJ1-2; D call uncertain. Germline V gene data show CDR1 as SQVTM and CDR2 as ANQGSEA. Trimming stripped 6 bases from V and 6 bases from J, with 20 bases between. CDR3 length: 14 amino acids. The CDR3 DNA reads TGCAGCGTCGCAAGGCCAGGCAAAGCTGATGGCTACACCTTC. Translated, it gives CSVARPGKADGYTF.

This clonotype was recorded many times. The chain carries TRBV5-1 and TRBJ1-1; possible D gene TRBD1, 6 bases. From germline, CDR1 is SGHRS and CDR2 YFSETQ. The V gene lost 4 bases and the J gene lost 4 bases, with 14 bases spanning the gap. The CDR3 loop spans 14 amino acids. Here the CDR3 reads CASSPRGTGTEAFF. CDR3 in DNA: TGCGCCAGCAGCCCTAGGGGGACGGGCACTGAAGCTTTCTTT.

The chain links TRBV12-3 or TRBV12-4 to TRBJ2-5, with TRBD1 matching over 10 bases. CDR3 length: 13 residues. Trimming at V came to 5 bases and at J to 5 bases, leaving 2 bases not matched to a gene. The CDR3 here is CASSTDRGETQYF. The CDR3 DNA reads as TGTGCCAGCAGTACGGACAGGGGGGAGACCCAGTACTTC.

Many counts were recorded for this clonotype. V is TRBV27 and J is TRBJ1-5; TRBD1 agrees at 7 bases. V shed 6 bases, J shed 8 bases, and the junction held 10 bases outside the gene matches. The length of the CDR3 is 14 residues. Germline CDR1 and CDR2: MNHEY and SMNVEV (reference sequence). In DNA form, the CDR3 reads TGTGCCAGCAGCAGCATAGGGGGCGGGAAGCCCCAGCATTTT. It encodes CASSSIGGGKPQHF.

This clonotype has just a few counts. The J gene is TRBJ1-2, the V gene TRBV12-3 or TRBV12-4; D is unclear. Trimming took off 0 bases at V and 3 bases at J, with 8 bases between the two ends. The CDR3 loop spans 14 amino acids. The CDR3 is CASSLAGPYYGYTF. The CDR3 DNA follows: TGTGCCAGCAGTTTAGCCGGTCCCTACTATGGCTACACCTTC.

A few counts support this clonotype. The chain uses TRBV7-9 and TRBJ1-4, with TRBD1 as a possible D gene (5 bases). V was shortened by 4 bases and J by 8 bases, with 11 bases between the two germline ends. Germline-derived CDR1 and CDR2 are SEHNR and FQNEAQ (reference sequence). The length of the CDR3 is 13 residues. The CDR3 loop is CASSSPGGEKLFF. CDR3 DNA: TGTGCCAGCAGCTCACCTGGGGGAGAAAAACTGTTTTTT.

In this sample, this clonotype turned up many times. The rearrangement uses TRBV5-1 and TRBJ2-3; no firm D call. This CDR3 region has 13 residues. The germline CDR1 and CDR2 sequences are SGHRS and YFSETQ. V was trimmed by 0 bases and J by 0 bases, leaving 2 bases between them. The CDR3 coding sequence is TGCGCCAGCAGCTTGGACAGCACAGATACGCAGTATTTT. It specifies CASSLDSTDTQYF.

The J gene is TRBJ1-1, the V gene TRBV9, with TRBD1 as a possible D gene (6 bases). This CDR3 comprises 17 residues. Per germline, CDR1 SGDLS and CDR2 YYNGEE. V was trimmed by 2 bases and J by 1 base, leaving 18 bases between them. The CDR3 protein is CASSVERQVRRNTEAFF. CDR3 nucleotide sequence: TGTGCCAGCAGCGTCGAGAGACAGGTTCGAAGGAACACTGAAGCTTTCTTT.

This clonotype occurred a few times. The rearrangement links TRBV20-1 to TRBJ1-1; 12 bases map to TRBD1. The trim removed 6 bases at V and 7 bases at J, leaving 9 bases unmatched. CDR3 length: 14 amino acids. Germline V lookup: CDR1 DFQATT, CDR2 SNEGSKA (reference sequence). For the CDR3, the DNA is TGCAGTGCCAAGAGGGACAGGGGGCCTGGTGAAGCTTTCTTT. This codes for CSAKRDRGPGEAFF.

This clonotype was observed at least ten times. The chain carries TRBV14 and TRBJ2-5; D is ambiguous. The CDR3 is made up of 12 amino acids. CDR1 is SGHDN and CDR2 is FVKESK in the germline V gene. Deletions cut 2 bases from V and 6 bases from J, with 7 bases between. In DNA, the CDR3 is TGTGCCAGCAGCCAAACCCGGCAGACCCAGTACTTC. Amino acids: CASSQTRQTQYF.

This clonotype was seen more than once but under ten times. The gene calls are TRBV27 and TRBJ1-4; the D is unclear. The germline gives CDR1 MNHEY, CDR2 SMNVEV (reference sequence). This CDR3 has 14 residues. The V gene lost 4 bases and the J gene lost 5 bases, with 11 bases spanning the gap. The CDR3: CASSWRAGNEKLFF. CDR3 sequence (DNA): TGTGCCAGCAGTTGGAGGGCGGGGAATGAAAAACTGTTTTTT. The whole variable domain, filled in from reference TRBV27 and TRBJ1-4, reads EAQVTQNPRYLITVTGKKLTVTCSQNMNHEYMSWYRQDPGLGLRQIYYSMNVEVTDKGDVPEGYKVSRKEKRNFPLILESPSPNQTSLYFCASSWRAGNEKLFFGSGTQLSVL.